This passage covers 21 T cell receptor beta chains from one sample sequenced in a study of blood T cell repertoires in COVID-19. The assay was immunoSEQ multiplex PCR, and TCRdb's table has in-frame clones only and misses some. The table records about 50,000 clones, more than 90% of them present only once. The sequencing input was peripheral blood. The receptors originated from an elderly woman with acute or convalescent COVID-19.

The chain combines TRBV28 with TRBJ1-1; D not resolved. Germline V CDR1 and CDR2: MDHEN, SYDVKM. CDR3 length: 14 amino acids. V was pared by 1 base and J by 0 bases, with 6 bases between. Here the CDR3 DNA reads TGTGCCAGCAGTTTATTTCAGATGAACACTGAAGCTTTCTTT. This codes for CASSLFQMNTEAFF. Together with reference TRBV28 and TRBJ1-1, the CDR3 gives the full variable domain: DVKVTQSSRYLVKRTGEKVFLECVQDMDHENMFWYRQDPGLGLRLIYFSYDVKMKEKGDIPEGYSVSREKKERFSLILESASTNQTSMYLCASSLFQMNTEAFFGQGTRLTVV.

The chain employs TRBV6-5 and TRBJ2-2, with TRBD2 matching 7 bases. Germline V gene sequence: CDR1 MNHEY, CDR2 SVGAGI. The CDR3 consists of 15 residues. The trim removed 6 bases at V and 4 bases at J, leaving 8 bases unmatched. Here the CDR3 reads CASRAGGSGTGELFF. Written as DNA, the CDR3 is TGTGCCAGCAGAGCCGGCGGGAGTGGCACCGGGGAGCTGTTTTTT.

The CDR3 coding sequence is TGTGCCAGCAGCTTAGGCAGGCAGCTAAATTCACCCCTCCACTTT. Protein sequence: CASSLGRQLNSPLHF. The chain is built from TRBV11-2 and TRBJ1-6, with no clear D. The V gene's germline CDR1 is SGHAT and CDR2 FQNNGV. Trimming took off 1 base at V and 7 bases at J, with 11 bases between the two ends. This CDR3 comprises 15 residues.

This clone came up once. The chain carries TRBV6-5 and TRBJ2-2; TRBD1 matches 7 bases. The CDR3 contains 15 residues. Germline V gene data show CDR1 as MNHEY and CDR2 as SVGAGI. V gave up 4 bases and J gave up 2 bases; unmatched junction bases: 4. As DNA, the CDR3 is TGTGCCAGCAGTTTTCGACAGGGAAACACCGGGGAGCTGTTTTTT. Protein: CASSFRQGNTGELFF.

V and J are TRBV30 and TRBJ1-2; no definite D call. The germline V gene has CDR1 GTSNPN and CDR2 SVGIG (reference sequence). This CDR3 region has 13 residues. Trimming removed 3 bases from V and 5 bases from J, with 13 bases in between. In DNA, the CDR3 is TGTGCCTGGAGGGCCACCCAGACTTATGGCTACACCTTC. It yields the protein CAWRATQTYGYTF.

This chain joins TRBV18 and TRBJ1-2, with TRBD1 as a possible D gene (5 bases). The CDR3 is 15 residues long. CDR1 is KGHSH and CDR2 is LQKENI in the germline V gene. V lost 3 bases, J lost 4 bases, and 15 bases lay in between. CDR3 in DNA: TGTGCCAGCTCACCCCTAGTTCGGGGGGGCTATGGCTACACCTTC. This translates into CASSPLVRGGYGYTF.

CDR3 in DNA: TGTGCCAGCTCACCATCGAGCGGGAGGGCCTCCTACGAGCAGTACTTC. Its protein is CASSPSSGRASYEQYF. The genes are TRBV18 and TRBJ2-7; 10 bases match TRBD2. Germline values: CDR1 KGHSH, CDR2 LQKENI. J lost 0 bases, V lost 2 bases, and 4 bases had no gene match. This CDR3 region has 16 residues.

The chain has TRBV11-3 and TRBJ2-3; tentative D call: TRBD2 (6 bases). Germline V CDR1 and CDR2: SGHNT, YENEEA. V lost 1 base, J lost 3 bases, and 11 bases lay in between. This CDR3 region has 15 residues. The CDR3 nucleotides read TGTGCCAGCAGCTTAGGCGGGGCTGGAACAGATACGCAGTATTTT. It is translated as CASSLGGAGTDTQYF.

This sequence joins TRBV2 and TRBJ1-2; 9 positions agree with TRBD1. The CDR3 runs to 13 residues. The germline CDR1 and CDR2 sequences are SNHLY and FYNNEI. Trimming at V came to 5 bases and at J to 6 bases, leaving 4 bases not matched to a gene. This CDR3 reads CASSSQGADGYTF. CDR3 DNA sequence: TGTGCCAGCAGTTCACAGGGGGCGGATGGCTACACCTTC.

This chain links TRBV12-5 with TRBJ1-5; tentatively, D is TRBD1 (5 bases). Germline CDR1 LGHNT, CDR2 FRNRAP. CDR3 length: 17 amino acids. Trimming shortened V by 2 bases and J by 4 bases, and 18 bases separated the two germline ends. CDR3: CASGLQGGVEGNQPQHF. The CDR3 region has the DNA TGTGCTAGTGGTTTGCAGGGAGGGGTTGAGGGAAATCAGCCCCAGCATTTT.

The J gene is TRBJ2-3, the V gene TRBV3-1 (or the pseudogene TRBV3-2), with 9 positions matching TRBD2. Germline trimming cut 4 bases from V and 8 bases from J; bases unmatched to any gene: 10. CDR3 length: 15 residues. The germline gives CDR1 LGHDT, CDR2 YNNKEL (reference sequence). In nucleotides, the CDR3 is TGTGCCAGCAGCCTCGCTGCGGGGGGGGCCGGTACGCAGTATTTT. The encoded protein is CASSLAAGGAGTQYF.

This chain connects TRBV29-1 to TRBJ2-1; 7 bases line up with TRBD2. The CDR3 length is 14 residues. The V and J ends lost 4 bases and 5 bases, in that order; junction bases with no gene match: 8. Germline values: CDR1 SQVTM, CDR2 ANQGSEA. This CDR3 reads CSVGGPGGNNEQFF. CDR3 DNA: TGCAGCGTTGGGGGACCCGGGGGGAACAATGAGCAGTTCTTC.

The genes are TRBV6-2 or TRBV6-3 and TRBJ2-1; 9 bases agree with TRBD2. Germline assignment: CDR1 MNHEY and CDR2 SVGEGT. The V segment lost 5 bases and the J segment 13 bases; nucleotides outside the gene matches: 15. CDR3 length: 15 amino acids. In nucleotides, the CDR3 is TGTGCCAGCAGTCACGGAGCCCTAGCGGGATACCCCCAGTTCTTC. Translating it yields CASSHGALAGYPQFF.

This chain connects TRBV11-2 to TRBJ2-5; a possible D gene is TRBD2 (6 bases). V was trimmed by 1 base and J by 2 bases, leaving 11 bases between them. This CDR3 comprises 15 residues. The V gene's germline CDR1 is SGHAT and CDR2 FQNNGV. Here the CDR3 reads CASSLGGSGQETQYF. For the CDR3, the DNA is TGTGCCAGCAGCTTAGGTGGTAGCGGTCAAGAGACCCAGTACTTC.

This chain's CDR3 is CASTPDTGSPLHF. The DNA for the CDR3 is TGTGCCAGCACCCCAGATACAGGGTCACCCCTCCACTTT. The chain employs TRBV7-9 and TRBJ1-6; D is perhaps TRBD1 (6 bases). V lost 7 bases and J 10 bases, leaving 14 bases between the germline ends. CDR3 length: 13 residues. In germline, CDR1 is SEHNR, CDR2 FQNEAQ (reference sequence).

The genes are TRBV3-1 (or the pseudogene TRBV3-2) and TRBJ1-1; D gene uncertain. The ends were cut back, 0 bases at V and 0 bases at J, with 11 bases in the middle. The V gene's germline CDR1 is LGHDT and CDR2 YNNKEL (reference sequence). The CDR3 has 16 residues. CDR3 region: CASSQDGTVLNTEAFF. The CDR3 DNA is TGTGCCAGCAGCCAAGATGGTACAGTCCTGAACACTGAAGCTTTCTTT.

The rearrangement links TRBV7-9 to TRBJ2-1; 7 positions match TRBD2. Losses at the gene ends were 4 bases for V and 6 bases for J; bases not matched to a gene: 9. The CDR3 is 15 residues long. In germline, CDR1 is SEHNR, CDR2 FQNEAQ (reference sequence). The CDR3, as DNA: TGTGCCAGCAGCTCGGGGAGGGCAAATTTCAATGAGCAGTTCTTC. As protein: CASSSGRANFNEQFF.

V gene TRBV19 combines with J gene TRBJ2-4; no clear D gene. The CDR3 loop spans 15 amino acids. V lost 4 bases and J 0 bases, leaving 10 bases between the germline ends. In germline, CDR1 is LNHDA, CDR2 SQIVND (reference sequence). The DNA of the CDR3 is TGTGCCAGTAGTAGTCCGTCCGTAGCCAAAAACATTCAGTACTTC. Translating gives CASSSPSVAKNIQYF.

The chain has TRBV6-2 or TRBV6-3 and TRBJ1-1; D is undetermined. Germline CDR1 and CDR2: MNHEY and SVGEGT. V gave up 2 bases and J gave up 1 base, with 8 bases separating them. The CDR3 sequence is 14 residues long. The CDR3 protein is CASSYREANTEAFF. The CDR3, as DNA: TGTGCCAGCAGTTACAGGGAGGCGAACACTGAAGCTTTCTTT.

This chain links TRBV12-3 or TRBV12-4 with TRBJ2-5, with D possibly TRBD2 on 6 matching bases. This CDR3 spans 13 amino acids. The V end was cut by 3 bases, the J end by 5 bases, with 10 bases between. CDR3 amino acids: CASSFGGWETQYF. The CDR3 bases are TGTGCCAGCAGTTTCGGGGGTTGGGAGACCCAGTACTTC.

This rearrangement joins TRBV7-3 to TRBJ2-3, with 11 bases lining up with TRBD2. The J segment lost 1 base and the V segment lost 2 bases, leaving 5 bases of the junction unmatched. The CDR3 has 17 residues. Germline CDR1 SGHTA, CDR2 FQGTGA. CDR3 sequence reads: CASSLLGLAGRTDTQYF. In nucleotides, the CDR3 is TGTGCCAGCAGCTTATTAGGACTAGCGGGCCGCACAGATACGCAGTATTTT.